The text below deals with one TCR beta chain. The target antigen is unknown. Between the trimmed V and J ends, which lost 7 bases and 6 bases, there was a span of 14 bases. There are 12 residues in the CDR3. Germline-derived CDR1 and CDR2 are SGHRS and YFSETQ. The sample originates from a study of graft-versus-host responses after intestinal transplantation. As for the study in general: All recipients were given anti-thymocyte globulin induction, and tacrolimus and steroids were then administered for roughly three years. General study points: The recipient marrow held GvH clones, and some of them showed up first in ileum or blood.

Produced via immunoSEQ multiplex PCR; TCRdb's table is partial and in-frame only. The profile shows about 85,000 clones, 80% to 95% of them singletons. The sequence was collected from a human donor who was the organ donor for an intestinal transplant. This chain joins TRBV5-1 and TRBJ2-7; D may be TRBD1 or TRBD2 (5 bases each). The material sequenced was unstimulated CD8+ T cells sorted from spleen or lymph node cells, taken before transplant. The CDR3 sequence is CASHNTGGEQYF. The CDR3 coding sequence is TGCGCCAGCCACAACACAGGAGGCGAGCAGTACTTC.